Listed below are T cell receptor beta chains from one sample, sequenced in a study of T cell repertoires in cytomegalovirus infection. TCRdb itself ran the reads through MiXCR, one entry per CDR3 protein. This sample has roughly 150,000 distinct CDR3 sequences, with about a sixth found just once. The sample consisted of CD8+ T cells from PBMCs. The source of these receptors is a human donor in good health (CMV status not recorded). Some clones in this sample may be carry-over from other donors' samples. Both conserved end residues are part of each CDR3.

v_gene | CDR3aa
TRBV6-5 | CASSYSNRGYNEQFF
TRBV28 | CASFLEGQTYNEQFF
TRBV7-9 | CASSPIGGNSGGEAFF
TRBV7-9 | CASSRGPRDEFF
TRBV7-6 | CASSSRQDRYQETQYF
TRBV4-3 | CASSWRTSNTEAFF
TRBV6-2/TRBV6-3 | CASSSLSFTGELFF
TRBV12-3/TRBV12-4 | CASSSLGTRRTGELFF
TRBV28 | CASSFISREAFF
TRBV25-1 | CASRKEYGQYF
TRBV20-1 | CSAFGQATYNEQFF
TRBV12-5 | CASGLPKAPIYEQYF
TRBV28 | CASSLRGELFF
TRBV4-3 | CASSLGTGSGYEQYF
TRBV2 | CASRKDKLNQETQYF
TRBV7-8 | CASSFWGGTDQPQHF
TRBV7-2 | CASRLAGRRIDEQFF
TRBV6-5 | CASSSAGTAYSGANVLTF
TRBV7-9 | CASSPGAYYGYTF
TRBV11-2 | CASSLRSGSIGEQFF
TRBV7-8 | CASSNYDPAGESEAFF
TRBV6-5 | CASTHTGNGYTF
TRBV7-2 | CASSLVVGRAGELFF
TRBV7-9 | CASSLEGSHYEQYF
TRBV13 | CASSPPTSGRTDTQYF
TRBV6-6 | CASRGLAENNEQFF
TRBV20-1 | CSARDGYGTGARQPQHF
TRBV20-1 | CSAPTVVDVSYEQYF
TRBV6-2/TRBV6-3 | CASTRDRGLSYNEQFF
TRBV13 | CASSSGEGSTNIQYF
TRBV12-3/TRBV12-4 | CASSLGVAAHNEQFF
TRBV7-9 | CASTSSSYEQYF
TRBV12-5 | CASGFGPEETQYF
TRBV4-2 | CASSQVATGGLNEQFF
TRBV6-2/TRBV6-3 | CASSYSGVSNQPQHF
TRBV12-3/TRBV12-4 | CASSPKVADTQYF
TRBV7-2 | CASSLSDQPAYEQYF
TRBV6-5 | CASTPKRGSQETQYF
TRBV20-1 | CSALDGGSYNEQFF
TRBV6-2/TRBV6-3 | CASSPSGGEYNEQFF
TRBV7-8 | CASSRPGTSDEQYF
TRBV28 | CASRTDGYEQYF
TRBV28 | CASSLDTSGSYNEQFF
TRBV6-5 | CASSYSIQGSPDTQYF
TRBV7-2 | CASSPISRAQYF
TRBV29-1 | CSVTPGQYRGRNEQFF